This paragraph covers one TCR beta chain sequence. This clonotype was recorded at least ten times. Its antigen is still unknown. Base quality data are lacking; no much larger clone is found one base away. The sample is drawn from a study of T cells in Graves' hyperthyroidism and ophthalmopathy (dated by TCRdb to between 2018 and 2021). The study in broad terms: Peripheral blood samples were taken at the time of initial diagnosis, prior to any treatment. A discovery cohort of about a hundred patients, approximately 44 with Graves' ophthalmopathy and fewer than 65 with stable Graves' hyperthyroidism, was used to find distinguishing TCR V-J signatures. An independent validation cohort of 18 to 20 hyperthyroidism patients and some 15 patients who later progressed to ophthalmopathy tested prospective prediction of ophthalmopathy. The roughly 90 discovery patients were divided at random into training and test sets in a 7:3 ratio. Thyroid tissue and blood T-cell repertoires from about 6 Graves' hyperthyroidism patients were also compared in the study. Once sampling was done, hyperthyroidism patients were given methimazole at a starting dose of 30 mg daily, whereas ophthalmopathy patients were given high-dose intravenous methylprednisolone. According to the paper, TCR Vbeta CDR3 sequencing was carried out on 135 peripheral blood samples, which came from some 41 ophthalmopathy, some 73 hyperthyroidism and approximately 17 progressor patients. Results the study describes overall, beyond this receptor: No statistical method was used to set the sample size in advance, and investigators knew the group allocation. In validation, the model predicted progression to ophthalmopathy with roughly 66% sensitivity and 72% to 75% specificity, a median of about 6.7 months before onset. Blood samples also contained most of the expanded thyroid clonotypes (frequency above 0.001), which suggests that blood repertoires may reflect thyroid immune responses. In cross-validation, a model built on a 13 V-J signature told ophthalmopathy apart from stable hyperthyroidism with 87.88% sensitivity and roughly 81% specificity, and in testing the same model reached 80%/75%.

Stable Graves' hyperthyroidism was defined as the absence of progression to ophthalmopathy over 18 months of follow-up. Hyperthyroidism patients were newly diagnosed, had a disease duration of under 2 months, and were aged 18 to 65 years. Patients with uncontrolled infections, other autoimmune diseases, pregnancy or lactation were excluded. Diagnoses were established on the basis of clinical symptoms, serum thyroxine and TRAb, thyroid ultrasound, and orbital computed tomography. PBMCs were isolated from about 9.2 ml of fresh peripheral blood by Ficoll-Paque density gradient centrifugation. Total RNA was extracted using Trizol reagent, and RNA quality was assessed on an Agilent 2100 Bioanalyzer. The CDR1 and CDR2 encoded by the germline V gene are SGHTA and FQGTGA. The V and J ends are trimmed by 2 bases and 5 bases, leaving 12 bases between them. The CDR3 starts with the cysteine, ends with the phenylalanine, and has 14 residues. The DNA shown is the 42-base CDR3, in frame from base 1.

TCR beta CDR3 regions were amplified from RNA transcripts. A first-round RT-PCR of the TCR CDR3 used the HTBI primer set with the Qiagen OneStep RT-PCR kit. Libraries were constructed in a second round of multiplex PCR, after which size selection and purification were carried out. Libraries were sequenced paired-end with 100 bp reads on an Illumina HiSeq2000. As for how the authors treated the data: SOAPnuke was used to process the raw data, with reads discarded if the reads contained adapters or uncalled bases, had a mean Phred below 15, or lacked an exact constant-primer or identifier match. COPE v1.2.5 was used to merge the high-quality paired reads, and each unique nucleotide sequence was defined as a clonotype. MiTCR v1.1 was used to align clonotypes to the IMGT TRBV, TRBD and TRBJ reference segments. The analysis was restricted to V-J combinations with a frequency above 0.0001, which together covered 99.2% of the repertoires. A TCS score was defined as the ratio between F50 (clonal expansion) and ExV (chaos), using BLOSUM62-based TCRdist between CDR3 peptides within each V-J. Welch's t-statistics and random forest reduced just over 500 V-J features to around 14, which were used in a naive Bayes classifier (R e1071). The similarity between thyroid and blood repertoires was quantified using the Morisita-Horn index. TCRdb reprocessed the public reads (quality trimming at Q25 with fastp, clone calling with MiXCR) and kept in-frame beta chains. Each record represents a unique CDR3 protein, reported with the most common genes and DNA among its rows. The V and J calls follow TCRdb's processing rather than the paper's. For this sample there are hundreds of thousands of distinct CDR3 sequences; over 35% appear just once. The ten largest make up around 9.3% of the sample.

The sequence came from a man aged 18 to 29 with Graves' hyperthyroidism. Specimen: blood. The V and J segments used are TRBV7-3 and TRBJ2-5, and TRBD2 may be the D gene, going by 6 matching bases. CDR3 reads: CASSLGWGEETQYF. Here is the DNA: TGTGCCAGCAGCTTAGGGTGGGGGGAGGAGACCCAGTACTTC. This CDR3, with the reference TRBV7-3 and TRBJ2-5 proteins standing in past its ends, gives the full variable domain GAGVSQTPSNKVTEKGKYVELRCDPISGHTALYWYRQSLGQGPEFLIYFQGTGAADDSGLPNDRFFAVRPEGSVSTLKIQRTERGDSAVYLCASSLGWGEETQYFGPGTRLLVL.